The 20 T cell receptor beta chains below all came from one sample that was sequenced in a study of cytomegalovirus exposure and HLA in healthy donors. PCR was performed using 60 Vbeta and 13 Jbeta primers. Assay used: immunoSEQ multiplex PCR; TCRdb lists only in-frame clones, some missing. This sample's table has over 75,000 clones. The source material was PBMCs. The receptors were gathered from a man over 45 in good health and CMV-seronegative.

The J gene is TRBJ2-7, the V gene TRBV6-5; D call uncertain. The V gene's germline CDR1 is MNHEY and CDR2 SVGAGI. CDR3 length: 14 residues. V was pared by 7 bases and J by 2 bases, with 15 bases between. The CDR3 sequence is CASTNPTLPYEQYF. The CDR3 DNA reads as TGTGCCAGCACCAACCCGACATTGCCCTACGAGCAGTACTTC.

CDR3 DNA sequence: TGTGCCAGCTCACCGAGCCTAGCGGCCAGCACAGATACGCAGTATTTT. Protein: CASSPSLAASTDTQYF. The chain is built from TRBV18 and TRBJ2-3; the match to TRBD2 covers 7 bases. The CDR3 consists of 16 residues. The V segment lost 3 bases and the J segment 0 bases; nucleotides outside the gene matches: 6. Germline-derived CDR1 and CDR2 are KGHSH and LQKENI. Full variable domain (outside the CDR3, taken from reference TRBV18 and TRBJ2-3): NAGVMQNPRHLVRRRGQEARLRCSPMKGHSHVYWYRQLPEEGLKFMVYLQKENIIDESGMPKERFSAEFPKEGPSILRIQQVVRGDSAAYFCASSPSLAASTDTQYFGPGTRLTVL.

V is TRBV9 and J is TRBJ2-1; 9 bases line up with TRBD2. J lost 0 bases, V lost 3 bases, and 19 bases had no gene match. Germline V CDR1 and CDR2: SGDLS, YYNGEE. The CDR3 loop spans 21 amino acids. The DNA of the CDR3 is TGTGCCAGCAGCGCAATACCTACGATTAGCGGGGGCCCGAGCTCCTACAATGAGCAGTTCTTC. Translated: CASSAIPTISGGPSSYNEQFF.

The CDR3 spells CASSIDVISRADTQYF. As DNA, the CDR3 is TGTGCCAGTAGTATAGATGTGATAAGCAGGGCAGATACGCAGTATTTT. This rearrangement joins TRBV19 to TRBJ2-3, with a weak D call TRBD1 (5 bases). CDR3 length: 16 amino acids. The germline CDR1 and CDR2 sequences are LNHDA and SQIVND (reference sequence). The V and J ends lost 0 bases and 4 bases respectively, with 14 bases between them.

The chain uses TRBV30 and TRBJ2-1; D might be TRBD1 (6 bases). The CDR3 covers 13 residues. Trimming left V 4 bases short and J 9 bases short, with 16 bases between. CDR1 and CDR2 (germline): GTSNPN, SVGIG (reference sequence). The CDR3 loop is CAWTRQARGEQFF. DNA for the CDR3: TGTGCCTGGACCAGACAGGCCAGGGGTGAGCAGTTCTTC. Using reference TRBV30 and TRBJ2-1 for the parts outside the CDR3, the full variable domain is SQTIHQWPATLVQPVGSPLSLECTVEGTSNPNLYWYRQAAGRGLQLLFYSVGIGQISSEVPQNLSASRPQDRQFILSSKKLLLSDSGFYLCAWTRQARGEQFFGPGTRLTVL.

This chain connects TRBV5-6 to TRBJ1-4; 9 bases align to TRBD1. The CDR3 covers 15 residues. Per the germline V gene, CDR1 is SGHDT and CDR2 is YYEEEE. V lost 1 base and J lost 4; bases outside the gene matches: 2. The DNA of the CDR3 is TGTGCCAGCAGCTTGATGGGACAGGGTAATGAAAAACTGTTTTTT. This translates into CASSLMGQGNEKLFF.

This chain uses TRBV6-1 with TRBJ1-5; D is possibly TRBD1 (6 bases). The V end lost 9 bases, the J end lost 7 bases, and 16 bases lay between the germline ends. The CDR3 spans 13 residues. In germline, CDR1 is MNHNS, CDR2 SASEGT. The CDR3 here is CASHQGLGQPQHF. CDR3 sequence (DNA): TGTGCCAGTCATCAGGGGCTGGGGCAGCCCCAGCATTTT.

The CDR3 loop reads CASSTIRPRGNEKLFF. The CDR3, as DNA: TGTGCCAGCAGTACAATCCGACCTCGAGGGAATGAAAAACTGTTTTTT. The rearrangement joins TRBV27 to TRBJ1-4; D unclear. Trimming took off 5 bases at V and 5 bases at J, with 18 bases between the two ends. Germline lookup yields CDR1 MNHEY and CDR2 SMNVEV (reference sequence). This CDR3 is 16 amino acids long.

The chain recombines TRBV2 with TRBJ2-1; 8 nucleotides line up with TRBD1. This CDR3 spans 15 amino acids. Trimming removed 3 bases from V and 9 bases from J; junction bases left unmatched: 10. Germline loops: CDR1 SNHLY, CDR2 FYNNEI. The CDR3 bases are TGTGCCAGCAGTGATACCAGGGGGCTTACGAGTGAGCAGTTCTTC. This codes for CASSDTRGLTSEQFF.

The chain is built from TRBV7-2 and TRBJ2-3, with TRBD2 as a possible D gene (5 bases). V was trimmed by 4 bases and J by 2 bases, leaving 16 bases between them. Germline assignment: CDR1 SGHTA and CDR2 FQGNSA. The CDR3 loop spans 16 amino acids. CDR3 DNA sequence: TGTGCCAGCAGCTCCCATAGCGCTCAACTCACAGATACGCAGTATTTT. As protein: CASSSHSAQLTDTQYF. The full variable domain, rest sourced from reference TRBV7-2 and TRBJ2-3, is GAGVSQSPSNKVTEKGKDVELRCDPISGHTALYWYRQSLGQGLEFLIYFQGNSAPDKSGLPSDRFSAERTGGSVSTLTIQRTQQEDSAVYLCASSSHSAQLTDTQYFGPGTRLTVL.

The chain employs TRBV28 and TRBJ1-2; TRBD1 matches at 12 bases. The CDR3 is 13 amino acids. Germline CDR1 is MDHEN and CDR2 is SYDVKM. Trimming cost V 6 bases and J 14 bases; bases outside gene matches: 10. The CDR3 is CASSSGQGASGTF. The CDR3 DNA sequence: TGTGCCAGCAGCTCGGGACAGGGGGCATCGGGTACCTTC.

This chain uses TRBV7-9 with TRBJ1-4, with a tentative D call TRBD1 (5 bases). The length of the CDR3 is 16 residues. Deletions cut 0 bases from V and 7 bases from J, with 15 bases between. The germline V gene encodes CDR1 SEHNR and CDR2 FQNEAQ (reference sequence). The CDR3 DNA reads TGTGCCAGCAGCTTAGCCTCTTGGGGGGGACGTGAAAAACTGTTTTTT. It is translated as CASSLASWGGREKLFF.

The CDR3 loop reads CASSLSFGGNTEAFF. CDR3 sequence (DNA): TGTGCCAGCAGCTTAAGTTTCGGGGGGAACACTGAAGCTTTCTTT. The chain links TRBV7-6 to TRBJ1-1, with a weak D call TRBD1 (5 bases). Germline V gene sequence: CDR1 SGHVS, CDR2 FNYEAQ. Trimming cost V 2 bases and J 1 base, with 11 bases left between them. The CDR3 loop spans 15 amino acids.

V usage is TRBV5-1 and J usage is TRBJ2-7, with D unresolved. The germline V gene encodes CDR1 SGHRS and CDR2 YFSETQ. With 3 bases removed from V and 0 bases from J, the gap between germline ends came to 7 bases. There are 13 residues in the CDR3. The DNA for the CDR3 is TGCGCCAGCAGCTCCACTGTCTCCTACGAGCAGTACTTC. It encodes CASSSTVSYEQYF.

The chain joins TRBV6-5 to TRBJ1-1; D is uncertain. This CDR3 contains 13 residues. CDR1 and CDR2 (germline): MNHEY, SVGAGI. The V end lost 5 bases, the J end lost 1 base, and 8 bases lay between the germline ends. The CDR3 DNA is TGTGCCAGCAGTCTGACGGGGAACACTGAAGCTTTCTTT. Its protein is CASSLTGNTEAFF.

The chain recombines TRBV19 with TRBJ1-5; the D gene is possibly TRBD1 (6 bases). Germline-derived CDR1 and CDR2 are LNHDA and SQIVND (reference sequence). This CDR3 has 14 amino acids. The V end was cut by 3 bases, the J end by 7 bases, with 13 bases between. CDR3 loop: CASSMGQKEQPQHF. CDR3 DNA sequence: TGTGCCAGTAGTATGGGACAAAAGGAACAGCCCCAGCATTTT.

V is TRBV4-1 and J is TRBJ2-1, with 12 bases lining up with TRBD2. Germline V gene sequence: CDR1 MGHRA, CDR2 YSYEKL. With V trimmed by 7 bases and J by 4 bases, 5 bases remained unmatched. The CDR3 covers 15 residues. The CDR3 nucleotides are TGCGCCAGCACCGCTAGCGGGGGGGTATACAATGAGCAGTTCTTC. Its protein is CASTASGGVYNEQFF.

The chain couples TRBV6-5 to TRBJ2-1; TRBD2 might be the D (6 bases). The V end was cut by 5 bases, the J end by 4 bases, with 15 bases between. Germline V lookup: CDR1 MNHEY, CDR2 SVGAGI. The CDR3 has 15 amino acids. For the CDR3, the DNA is TGTGCCAGCAGTGCTTTTGCGGGGTCATACAATGAGCAGTTCTTC. Translated, it gives CASSAFAGSYNEQFF.

The V call is TRBV6-5, the J call TRBJ2-3; 7 nucleotides align to TRBD1. The CDR3 has 15 residues. V lost 2 bases to trimming and J lost 0 bases; unmatched junction nucleotides: 2. CDR1 MNHEY and CDR2 SVGAGI come from the germline V gene. The CDR3 loop is CASSYPGGSTDTQYF. CDR3 sequence (DNA): TGTGCCAGCAGTTACCCAGGGGGTAGCACAGATACGCAGTATTTT.

The rearrangement uses TRBV6-5 and TRBJ1-5, with D perhaps matching TRBD1 (6 bases). Germline V gene sequence: CDR1 MNHEY, CDR2 SVGAGI. The CDR3 totals 14 residues. Trimming removed 5 bases at V and 3 bases at J, with 11 bases between. CDR3 sequence: CASSLTGLNQPQHF. The CDR3 region has the DNA TGTGCCAGCAGTCTTACAGGGCTCAATCAGCCCCAGCATTTT.